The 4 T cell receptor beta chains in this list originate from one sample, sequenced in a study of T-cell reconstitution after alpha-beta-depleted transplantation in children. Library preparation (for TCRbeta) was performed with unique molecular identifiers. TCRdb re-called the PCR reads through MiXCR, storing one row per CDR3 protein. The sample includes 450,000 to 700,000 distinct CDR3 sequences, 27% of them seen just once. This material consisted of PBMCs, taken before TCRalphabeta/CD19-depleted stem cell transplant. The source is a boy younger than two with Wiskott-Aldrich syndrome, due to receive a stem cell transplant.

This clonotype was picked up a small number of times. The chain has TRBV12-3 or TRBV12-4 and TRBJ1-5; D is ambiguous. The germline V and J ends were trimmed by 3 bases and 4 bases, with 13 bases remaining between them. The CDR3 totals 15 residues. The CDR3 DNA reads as TGTGCCAGCAGTTTTTCCCCGGGTGTAAATCAGCCCCAGCATTTT. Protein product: CASSFSPGVNQPQHF.

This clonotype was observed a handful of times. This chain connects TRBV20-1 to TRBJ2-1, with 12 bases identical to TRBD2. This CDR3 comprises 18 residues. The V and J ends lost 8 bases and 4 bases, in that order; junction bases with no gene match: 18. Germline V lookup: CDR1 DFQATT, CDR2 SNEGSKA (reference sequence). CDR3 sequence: CSCIRASGRADFYNEQFF. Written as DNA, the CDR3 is TGCAGTTGTATTCGGGCTAGCGGGAGGGCCGACTTTTACAATGAGCAGTTCTTC.

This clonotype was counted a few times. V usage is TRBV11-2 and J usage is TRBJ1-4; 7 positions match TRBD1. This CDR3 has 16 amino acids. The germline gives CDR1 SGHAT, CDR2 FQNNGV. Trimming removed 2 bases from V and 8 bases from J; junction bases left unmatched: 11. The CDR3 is CASSLPPGQMNEKLFF. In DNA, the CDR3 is TGTGCCAGCAGCTTACCCCCGGGACAGATGAACGAAAAACTGTTTTTT.

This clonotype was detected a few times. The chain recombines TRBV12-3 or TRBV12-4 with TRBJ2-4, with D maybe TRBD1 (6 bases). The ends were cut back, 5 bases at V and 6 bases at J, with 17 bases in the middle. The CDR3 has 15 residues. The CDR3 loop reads CASSPLRGWSNIQYF. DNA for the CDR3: TGTGCCAGCAGTCCCCTCAGGGGTTGGTCAAACATTCAGTACTTC.